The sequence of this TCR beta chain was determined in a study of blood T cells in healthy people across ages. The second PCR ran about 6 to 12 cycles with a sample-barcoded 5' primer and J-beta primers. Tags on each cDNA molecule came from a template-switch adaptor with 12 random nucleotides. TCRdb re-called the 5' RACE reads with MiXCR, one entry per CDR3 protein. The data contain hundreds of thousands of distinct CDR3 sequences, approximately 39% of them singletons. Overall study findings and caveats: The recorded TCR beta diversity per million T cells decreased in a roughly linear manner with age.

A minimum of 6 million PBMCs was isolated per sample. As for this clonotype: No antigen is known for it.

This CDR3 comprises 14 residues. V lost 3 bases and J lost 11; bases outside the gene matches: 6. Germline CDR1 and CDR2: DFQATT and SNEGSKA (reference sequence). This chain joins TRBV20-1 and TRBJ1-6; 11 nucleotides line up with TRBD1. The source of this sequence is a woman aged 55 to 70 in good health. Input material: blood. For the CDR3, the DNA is TGCAGTGCTAGTCGGGACAGGGGGAAGACACCCCTCCACTTT. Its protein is CSASRDRGKTPLHF.